These 21 T cell receptor beta chains came from one sample sequenced in a study of T cell responses to AZD1222 COVID-19 vaccine. TCRdb's table, derived via immunoSEQ multiplex PCR, lists solely in-frame clones and lacks some. Of about 70,000 clones in the sample, 85% were seen once. The sequencing used peripheral blood, collected on day 0 of AZD1222 vaccination. The source of these receptors is an adult in good health.

This chain connects TRBV6-4 to TRBJ2-2; TRBD2 matches 9 bases. The V gene's germline CDR1 is MRHNA and CDR2 SNTAGT. The CDR3 is 15 amino acids. V shed 5 bases and J 1 base; nucleotides not matched to a gene: 2. The CDR3 sequence is CASSLLAGNTGELFF. The CDR3 coding sequence is TGTGCCAGCAGTCTACTAGCGGGGAACACCGGGGAGCTGTTTTTT.

The V gene is TRBV28, the J gene TRBJ2-1, with D uncertain. CDR1 and CDR2 (germline): MDHEN, SYDVKM. The V end was cut by 5 bases, the J end by 9 bases, with 23 bases between. The CDR3 totals 16 residues. The CDR3, as DNA: TGTGCCAGCAGTCCCGCGACGAGGACGGACCGGAGTGAGCAGTTCTTC. Translation: CASSPATRTDRSEQFF.

The chain employs TRBV5-1 and TRBJ1-1, with 9 bases identical to TRBD1. With V trimmed by 3 bases and J by 5 bases, 5 bases remained unmatched. Germline CDR1 reads SGHRS; CDR2 reads YFSETQ. The CDR3 is 14 amino acids. The CDR3 DNA reads as TGCGCCAGCAGCTCAGGGACAGGGCAAACTGAAGCTTTCTTT. Translation gives CASSSGTGQTEAFF.

This clone showed up just once. This chain joins TRBV11-3 and TRBJ2-1; D unresolved. V lost 5 bases and J lost 7, with 15 bases in between. The CDR3 has 14 amino acids. Germline CDR1 SGHNT, CDR2 YENEEA. The CDR3 reads CASSPDGSRNEQFF. CDR3 bases: TGTGCCAGCAGCCCGGATGGGTCACGTAATGAGCAGTTCTTC. Full variable domain (rest looked up from reference TRBV11-3 and TRBJ2-1): EAGVVQSPRYKIIEKKQPVAFWCNPISGHNTLYWYLQNLGQGPELLIRYENEEAVDDSQLPKDRFSAERLKGVDSTLKIQPAELGDSAVYLCASSPDGSRNEQFFGPGTRLTVL.

This clone was counted once. V usage is TRBV27 and J usage is TRBJ1-6; no clear D gene. Trimming took off 5 bases at V and 16 bases at J, with 15 bases between the two ends. This CDR3 comprises 12 residues. CDR1 and CDR2 (germline): MNHEY, SMNVEV (reference sequence). CDR3 in amino acids: CASSPAPQELHF. CDR3 DNA: TGTGCCAGCAGTCCCGCTCCCCAGGAGCTCCACTTT.

This clone has only a few counts. The chain carries TRBV20-1 and TRBJ1-3, with no clear D. The CDR3 totals 11 residues. V lost 4 bases to trimming and J lost 4 bases, with 5 bases between them. Germline V gene lookup returns CDR1 DFQATT and CDR2 SNEGSKA (reference sequence). Written as DNA, the CDR3 is TGCAGTGCTAAACAGGGAAACACCATATATTTT. Translation: CSAKQGNTIYF.

V is TRBV9 and J is TRBJ2-7, with D perhaps matching TRBD1 or TRBD2 (7 bases each). Trimming left V 0 bases short and J 1 base short, with 14 bases between. This CDR3 comprises 16 residues. Germline V CDR1 and CDR2: SGDLS, YYNGEE. CDR3 region: CASSVAGGGPSYEQYF. CDR3 nucleotide sequence: TGTGCCAGCAGCGTAGCAGGGGGGGGGCCGTCCTACGAGCAGTACTTC.

The chain joins TRBV10-3 to TRBJ1-1; TRBD1 matches 7 bases. V was clipped by 5 bases and J by 3 bases; unmatched bases: 0. This CDR3 is 12 amino acids long. Germline V lookup: CDR1 ENHRY, CDR2 SYGVKD. Written as DNA, the CDR3 is TGTGCCATCAGTCAGGGGGACACTGAAGCTTTCTTT. Translated: CAISQGDTEAFF.

The chain is built from TRBV10-2 and TRBJ1-3, with D possibly being TRBD1 (5 bases). V was trimmed by 8 bases and J by 0 bases, leaving 14 bases between them. CDR1 and CDR2 from the germline V gene are WSHSY and SAAADI. This CDR3 has 15 residues. The CDR3 nucleotides read TGCGCCAGCCTAATGGGGGACCTCTCTGGAAACACCATATATTTT. As protein: CASLMGDLSGNTIYF.

This sequence joins TRBV5-4 and TRBJ2-3, with a possible D match to TRBD2 (6 bases). Germline lookup yields CDR1 SGHNT and CDR2 YYREEE (reference sequence). This CDR3 comprises 14 residues. V lost 0 bases and J 2 bases, leaving 7 bases between the germline ends. The CDR3 sequence is CASSLGTNTDTQYF. The CDR3 DNA reads TGTGCCAGCAGCTTGGGGACTAACACAGATACGCAGTATTTT.

The chain has TRBV7-8 and TRBJ2-1; 7 bases match TRBD2. Germline trimming cut 1 base from V and 2 bases from J; bases unmatched to any gene: 8. This CDR3 contains 17 residues. Germline V gene data show CDR1 as SGHVS and CDR2 as FQNEAQ. The CDR3 loop reads CASSLGGGGSTYNEQFF. CDR3 nucleotides: TGTGCCAGCAGCTTAGGGGGTGGCGGGAGCACCTACAATGAGCAGTTCTTC. Variable domain in full (rest from reference TRBV7-8 and TRBJ2-1): GAGVSQSPRYKVAKRGQDVALRCDPISGHVSLFWYQQALGQGPEFLTYFQNEAQLDKSGLPSDRFFAERPEGSVSTLKIQRTQQEDSAVYLCASSLGGGGSTYNEQFFGPGTRLTVL.

This clone appeared many times. The chain joins TRBV2 to TRBJ1-5; D is perhaps TRBD1 (5 bases). Deletions cut 4 bases from V and 2 bases from J, with 12 bases between. This CDR3 contains 15 residues. Germline V gives CDR1 SNHLY, CDR2 FYNNEI. CDR3 amino acids: CASSVPGAGNQPQHF. CDR3 DNA: TGTGCCAGCAGTGTTCCTGGGGCTGGCAATCAGCCCCAGCATTTT.

The chain recombines TRBV7-2 with TRBJ1-1, with D unresolved. CDR1 and CDR2 (germline): SGHTA, FQGNSA. The V and J ends lost 3 bases and 10 bases respectively, with 15 bases between them. This CDR3 has 13 residues. CDR3 protein: CASSLGFLDRAFF. The CDR3 nucleotides read TGTGCCAGCAGCTTGGGGTTCCTTGATCGAGCTTTCTTT.

This clone appeared a single time. V and J are TRBV11-3 and TRBJ2-7; D may be TRBD1 or TRBD2 (6 bases each). CDR3 size: 13 residues. Trimming pared 1 base from V and 7 bases from J, leaving 11 bases between. Germline V gives CDR1 SGHNT, CDR2 YENEEA. The DNA of the CDR3 is TGTGCCAGCAGCTTAGGGGGGGCTCGGGAGCAGTACTTC. Residues: CASSLGGAREQYF.

This sequence joins TRBV2 and TRBJ1-1, with unresolved D. The CDR3 totals 13 residues. Trimming cost V 7 bases and J 1 base, with 10 bases left between them. CDR1 SNHLY and CDR2 FYNNEI come from the germline V gene. CDR3 DNA: TGTGCCAGCACTTTCTCACAGAACACTGAAGCTTTCTTT. Its translation is CASTFSQNTEAFF.

This clone has a single count. CDR3 amino acids: CASRNEEAGYTF. For the CDR3, the DNA is TGTGCCAGCAGGAATGAAGAGGCAGGCTACACCTTC. The chain carries TRBV2 and TRBJ1-2; D uncertain. Trimming shortened V by 6 bases and J by 8 bases, and 13 bases separated the two germline ends. This CDR3 is 12 amino acids long. CDR1 and CDR2 (germline): SNHLY, FYNNEI.

This clone was detected only once. The genes are TRBV29-1 and TRBJ1-2, with D perhaps TRBD1 (6 bases). Trimming removed 0 bases at V and 1 base at J, with 21 bases between. From germline, CDR1 is SQVTM and CDR2 ANQGSEA. The CDR3 covers 18 residues. CDR3 nucleotides: TGCAGCGTTGAAGATTCCCTGGGGGCAGGGAAAGGTAACTATGGCTACACCTTC. Residues: CSVEDSLGAGKGNYGYTF.

V is TRBV13 and J is TRBJ1-4; TRBD1 might be the D (5 bases). V shed 6 bases and J shed 5 bases, with 10 bases lying between them. Germline V CDR1 and CDR2: PRHDT, FYEKMQ (reference sequence). This CDR3 comprises 13 residues. CDR3 nucleotides: TGTGCCAGCAGTCTAGGACAAAATGAAAAACTGTTTTTT. Translated: CASSLGQNEKLFF.

This clone has just a few counts. The chain is built from TRBV3-1 (or the pseudogene TRBV3-2) and TRBJ2-7; TRBD2 agrees at 9 bases. Trimming at V came to 2 bases and at J to 2 bases, leaving 10 bases not matched to a gene. This CDR3 region has 17 residues. Per germline, CDR1 LGHDT and CDR2 YNNKEL (reference sequence). DNA of the CDR3: TGTGCCAGCAGCCAATTAGTAGCGGGAGCAGGGGCCTACGAGCAGTACTTC. It codes for CASSQLVAGAGAYEQYF.

The chain joins TRBV7-2 to TRBJ2-6, with a weak D call TRBD1 (6 bases). The CDR3 is 17 amino acids. The V end was cut by 3 bases, the J end by 1 base, with 13 bases between. Per the germline V gene, CDR1 is SGHTA and CDR2 is FQGNSA. The CDR3 is CASSLALTGSGANVLTF. CDR3 bases: TGTGCCAGCAGCTTGGCCCTTACAGGGTCTGGGGCCAACGTCCTGACTTTC. Full variable domain (missing parts from reference TRBV7-2 and TRBJ2-6): GAGVSQSPSNKVTEKGKDVELRCDPISGHTALYWYRQSLGQGLEFLIYFQGNSAPDKSGLPSDRFSAERTGGSVSTLTIQRTQQEDSAVYLCASSLALTGSGANVLTFGAGSRLTVL.

This clone was observed a single time. The CDR3 spells CASKPGIITDEQYF. For the CDR3, the DNA is TGTGCCTCCAAACCAGGAATCATAACCGACGAGCAGTACTTC. J is TRBJ2-7 and V is TRBV10-3; D is uncertain. CDR3 size: 14 residues. Germline lookup yields CDR1 ENHRY and CDR2 SYGVKD. The V gene lost 11 bases and the J gene lost 5 bases, with 22 bases spanning the gap.